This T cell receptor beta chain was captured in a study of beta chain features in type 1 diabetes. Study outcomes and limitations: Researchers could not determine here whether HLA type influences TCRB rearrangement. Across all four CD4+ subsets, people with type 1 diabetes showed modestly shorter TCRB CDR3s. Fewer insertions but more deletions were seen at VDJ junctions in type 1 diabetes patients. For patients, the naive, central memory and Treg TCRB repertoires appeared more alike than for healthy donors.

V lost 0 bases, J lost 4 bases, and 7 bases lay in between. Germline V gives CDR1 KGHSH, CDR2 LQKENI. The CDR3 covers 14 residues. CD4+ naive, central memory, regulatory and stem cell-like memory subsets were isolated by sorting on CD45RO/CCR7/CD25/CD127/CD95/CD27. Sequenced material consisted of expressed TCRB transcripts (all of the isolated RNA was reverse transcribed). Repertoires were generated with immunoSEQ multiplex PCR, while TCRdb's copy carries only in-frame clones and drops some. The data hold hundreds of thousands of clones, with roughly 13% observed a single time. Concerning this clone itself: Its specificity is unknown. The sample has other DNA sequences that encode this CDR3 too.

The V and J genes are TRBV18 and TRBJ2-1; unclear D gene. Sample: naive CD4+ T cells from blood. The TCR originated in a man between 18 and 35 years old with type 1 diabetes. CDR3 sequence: CASSPPSRYNEQFF. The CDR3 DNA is TGTGCCAGCTCACCACCTTCCAGATACAATGAGCAGTTCTTC.